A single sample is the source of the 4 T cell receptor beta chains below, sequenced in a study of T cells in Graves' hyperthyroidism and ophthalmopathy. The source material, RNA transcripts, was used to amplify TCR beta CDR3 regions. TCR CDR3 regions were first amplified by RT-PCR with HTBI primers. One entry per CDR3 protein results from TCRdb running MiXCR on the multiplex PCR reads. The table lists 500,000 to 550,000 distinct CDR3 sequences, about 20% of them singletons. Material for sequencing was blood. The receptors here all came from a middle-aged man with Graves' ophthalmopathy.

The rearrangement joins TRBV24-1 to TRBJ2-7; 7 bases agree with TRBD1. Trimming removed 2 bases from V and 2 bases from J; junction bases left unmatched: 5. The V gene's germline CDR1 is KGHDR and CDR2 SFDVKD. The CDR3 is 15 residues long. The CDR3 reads CATSDSGQGAYEQYF. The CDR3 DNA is TGTGCCACCAGTGATTCCGGGCAGGGGGCCTACGAGCAGTACTTC.

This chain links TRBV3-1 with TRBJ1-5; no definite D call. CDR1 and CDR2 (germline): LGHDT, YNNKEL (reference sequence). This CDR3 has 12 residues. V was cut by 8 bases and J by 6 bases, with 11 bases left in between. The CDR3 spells CASPKTGQPQHF. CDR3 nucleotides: TGTGCCAGCCCAAAGACGGGTCAGCCCCAGCATTTT.

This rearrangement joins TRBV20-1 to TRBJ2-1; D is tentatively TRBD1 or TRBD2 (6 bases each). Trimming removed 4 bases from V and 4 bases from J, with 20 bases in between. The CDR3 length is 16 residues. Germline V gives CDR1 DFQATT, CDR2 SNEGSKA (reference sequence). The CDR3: CSAKEAGRDTYNEQFF. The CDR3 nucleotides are TGCAGTGCTAAAGAAGCGGGCCGGGACACGTACAATGAGCAGTTCTTC.

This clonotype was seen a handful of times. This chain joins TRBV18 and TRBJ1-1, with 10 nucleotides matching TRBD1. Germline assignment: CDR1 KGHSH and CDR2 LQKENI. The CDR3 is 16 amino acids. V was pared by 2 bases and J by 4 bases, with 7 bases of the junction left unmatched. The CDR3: CASSPLQGQGGTEAFF. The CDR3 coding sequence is TGTGCCAGCTCACCATTACAAGGACAGGGGGGCACTGAAGCTTTCTTT. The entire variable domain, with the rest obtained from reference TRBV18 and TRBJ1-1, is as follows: NAGVMQNPRHLVRRRGQEARLRCSPMKGHSHVYWYRQLPEEGLKFMVYLQKENIIDESGMPKERFSAEFPKEGPSILRIQQVVRGDSAAYFCASSPLQGQGGTEAFFGQGTRLTVV.